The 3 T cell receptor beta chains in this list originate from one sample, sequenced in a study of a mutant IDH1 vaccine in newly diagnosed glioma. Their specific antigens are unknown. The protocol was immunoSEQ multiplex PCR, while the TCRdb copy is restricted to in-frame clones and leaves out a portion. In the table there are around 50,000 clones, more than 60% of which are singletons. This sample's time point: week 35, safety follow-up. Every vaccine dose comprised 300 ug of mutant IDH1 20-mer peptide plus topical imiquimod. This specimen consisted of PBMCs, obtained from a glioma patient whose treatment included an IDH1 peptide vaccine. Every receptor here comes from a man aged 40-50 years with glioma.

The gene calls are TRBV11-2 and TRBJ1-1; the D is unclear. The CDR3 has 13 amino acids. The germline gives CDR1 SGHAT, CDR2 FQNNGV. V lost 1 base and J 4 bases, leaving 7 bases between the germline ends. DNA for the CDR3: TGTGCCAGCAGCTTAGTAACAGCCACTGAAGCTTTCTTT. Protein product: CASSLVTATEAFF.

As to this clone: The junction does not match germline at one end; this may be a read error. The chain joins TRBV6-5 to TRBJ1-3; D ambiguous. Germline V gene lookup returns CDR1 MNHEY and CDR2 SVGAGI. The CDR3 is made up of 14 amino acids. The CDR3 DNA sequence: TGTGCCAGCAGTTACTCGACGCGAGGAAAGACCATATATTTT. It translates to CASSYSTRGKTIYF.

The CDR3 nucleotides are TGCGCCAGCAGCTTGGCACCGGGACAGCAAAATGAAAAACTGTTTTTT. This sequence encodes CASSLAPGQQNEKLFF. The chain employs TRBV5-1 and TRBJ1-4; 7 bases are a match to TRBD1. This CDR3 is 16 amino acids long. Germline CDR1 reads SGHRS; CDR2 reads YFSETQ. V lost 0 bases and J lost 5; bases outside the gene matches: 7.